The T cell receptor beta chain described here comes from a study of blood T cell repertoires in COVID-19. Study summary: COVID-19 samples, acute and convalescent, were from the United States, Italy and Spain.

This table comes from immunoSEQ multiplex PCR, and its TCRdb copy is limited to in-frame clones, with some not included. The data contain about 230,000 clones, about 84% of them singletons. Germline assignment: CDR1 MNHEY and CDR2 SMNVEV (reference sequence). Trimming cost V 5 bases and J 2 bases; bases outside gene matches: 12. CDR3 length: 16 amino acids. The gene calls are TRBV27 and TRBJ2-7; TRBD1 matches at 7 bases. The source of this sequence is a man in his 60s who had recovered from COVID-19. The source material was PBMCs or T cells enriched from blood (not recorded which). This CDR3 reads CASSPGQTLLTYEQYF. The CDR3 DNA reads TGTGCCAGCAGTCCGGGACAGACCCTCCTAACCTACGAGCAGTACTTC.